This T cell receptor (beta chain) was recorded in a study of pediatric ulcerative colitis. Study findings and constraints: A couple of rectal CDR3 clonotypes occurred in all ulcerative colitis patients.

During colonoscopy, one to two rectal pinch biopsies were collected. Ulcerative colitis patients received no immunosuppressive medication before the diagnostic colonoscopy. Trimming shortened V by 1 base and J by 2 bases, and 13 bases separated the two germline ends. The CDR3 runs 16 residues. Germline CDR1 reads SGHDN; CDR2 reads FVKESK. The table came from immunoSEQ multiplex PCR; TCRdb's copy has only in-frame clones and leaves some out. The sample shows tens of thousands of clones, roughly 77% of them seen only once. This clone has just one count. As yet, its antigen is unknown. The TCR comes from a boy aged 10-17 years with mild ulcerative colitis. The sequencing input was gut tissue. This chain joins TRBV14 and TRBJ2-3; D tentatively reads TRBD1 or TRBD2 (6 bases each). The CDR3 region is CASSQAGDLATDTQYF. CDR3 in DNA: TGTGCCAGCAGCCAAGCAGGGGACTTGGCCACAGATACGCAGTATTTT.